These T cell receptor beta chains were read from a single sample in a study of neurological immune-mediated disorders. MiXCR, run by TCRdb on the 5' RACE reads, gives a single entry per CDR3 protein. The sample lists more than 35,000 distinct CDR3 sequences, around 6% occurring once. Material for sequencing was CD4+ T cells from blood. The receptors here all came from a woman aged 40 to 55 in good health. CDR3s include the opening cysteine and the closing phenylalanine or tryptophan. The D gene is left open where the match is weak.

v_gene	j_gene	len	d_gene	CDR3aa
TRBV7-9	TRBJ2-3	15	-	CASSEQGTSTDTQYF
TRBV11-2	TRBJ2-1	15	-	CASSLVERTYNEQFF
TRBV5-1	TRBJ2-6	17	TRBD1	CASSQGQGVAGANVLTF
TRBV11-2	TRBJ2-1	13	-	CASSRDRYNEQFF
TRBV20-1	TRBJ1-5	13	TRBD1	CSATGTANQPQHF
TRBV13	TRBJ2-7	14	-	CASSARDTSYEQYF
TRBV5-1	TRBJ1-5	14	-	CASSEGGINQPQHF
TRBV18	TRBJ2-1	16	TRBD2	CASSPGTSLYYNEQFF
TRBV20-1	TRBJ1-5	15	-	CSARDQGARNQPQHF
TRBV6-1	TRBJ1-2	17	-	CASSEFPTGTGLRGYTF
TRBV28	TRBJ1-4	15	TRBD1	CASRPLDRDREKLFF